This TCR beta chain came from a study of CXCR3-negative and CXCR3-positive naive CD8 T cells. Regarding this clonotype: Its antigen is currently unknown.

UMI-tagged TRB cDNA libraries were built via 5' RACE. For each CDR3 protein, TCRdb gives one entry from its re-call of the 5' RACE reads, without DNA. Found here are fewer than 65,000 distinct CDR3 sequences; the top ten clones hold 4% to 5.5%. The germline gives CDR1 SQVTM, CDR2 ANQGSEA. The length of the CDR3 is 17 residues. Triplicate sorts, 300,000 cells apiece, were made for each CD8+ T cell subset. Notes on the study in general: Cryopreservation partially decreased CXCR3 expression, and most assays used fresh PBMCs. Compared with CXCR3-negative naive cells, CXCR3-positive naive cells showed more hydrophobic TRB CDR3s. Naive cells that were CXCR3-negative or CXCR3-positive used TRBV-TRBJ genes alike, while memory cells diverged.

This chain uses TRBV29-1 with TRBJ2-7; TCRdb designates TRBD1, a call that cannot be tested without DNA. Sequenced sample: naive CXCR3+ CD8+ T cells from blood. Stated subset: CD45RO-CCR7+CD27+CD95- naive CD8+ T cells expressing CXCR3 (TNR3+). The source of this sequence is a human donor in good health. Some clones in this sample may be carry-over from other donors' samples. The CDR3 is CSVEDHRGGSPSYEQYF.